Listed below are T cell receptor beta chains from one sample, sequenced in a study of cytomegalovirus exposure and HLA in healthy donors. TCRdb's copy holds only in-frame clones and misses some; the assay was immunoSEQ multiplex PCR. Here the sample spans some 150,000 clones, 87% being singletons. The specimen sequenced was PBMCs. The receptor source for this set is a man between 18 and 29 years old in good health and CMV-seropositive. CDR3s include the opening cysteine and the closing phenylalanine or tryptophan. D genes are given only for firm matches. Only part of the rows carry a size: once, few, many, or a class if the clone is expanded.

clone_size j_call v_call d_call cdr3_aa cdr3_nt
NA TRBJ2-7 TRBV7-8 TRBD1 CASSSVVGTGGIEQYF TGTGCCAGCAGCTCCGTCGTAGGGACAGGGGGCATTGAGCAGTACTTC
NA TRBJ2-7 TRBV4-1 TRBD2 CASSQDDFSGIYEQYF TGCGCCAGCAGCCAAGATGATTTTAGCGGGATCTACGAGCAGTACTTC
few TRBJ2-7 TRBV19 TRBD2 CASSIIGTSGYEQYF TGTGCCAGTAGTATAATTGGGACTAGTGGCTACGAGCAGTACTTC
NA TRBJ2-5 TRBV7-2 TRBD2 CASSIRRGGTQETQYF TGTGCCAGCAGCATTAGACGGGGGGGAACTCAAGAGACCCAGTACTTC
NA TRBJ2-7 TRBV6-5 TRBD1 CASSRGQDLSYEQYF TGTGCCAGCAGCCGAGGACAGGACCTCTCCTACGAGCAGTACTTC
NA TRBJ2-5 TRBV10-2 TRBD2 CATFSSGLGIQYF TGCGCCACCTTTAGTAGCGGGTTAGGAATCCAGTACTTC
once TRBJ2-2 TRBV13 NA CASSLGVLVSTGELFF TGTGCCAGCAGCTTAGGCGTCCTCGTGTCCACCGGGGAGCTGTTTTTT
NA TRBJ2-5 TRBV9 TRBD2 CASSVASSGGPRETQYF TGTGCCAGCAGCGTCGCGTCTAGCGGGGGCCCCCGGGAGACCCAGTACTTC
NA TRBJ2-2 TRBV27 TRBD2 CASSPTTSGGIGELFF TGTGCCAGCAGTCCCACGACTAGCGGGGGTATCGGGGAGCTGTTTTTT
NA TRBJ1-1 TRBV7-9 NA CASSPREGEAFF TGTGCCAGCAGCCCTAGGGAGGGAGAAGCTTTCTTT
NA TRBJ1-6 TRBV6-5 TRBD1 CASSYGTGVGSPLHF TGTGCCAGCAGTTACGGGACAGGGGTAGGGTCACCCCTCCACTTT
NA TRBJ1-1 TRBV7-9 NA CASSLEGQVNTEAFF TGTGCCAGCAGCTTAGAGGGACAAGTGAACACTGAAGCTTTCTTT
once TRBJ1-1 TRBV30 NA CAQRGNTEAFF TGTGCCCAGCGGGGGAACACTGAAGCTTTCTTT
NA TRBJ1-6 TRBV6-1 NA CASSEPSTGKDSPLHF TGTGCCAGCAGTGAACCTTCTACAGGAAAGGATTCACCCCTCCACTTT
NA TRBJ2-1 TRBV5-1 TRBD2 CASSSTSGVSSYNEQFF TGCGCCAGCAGCTCGACTAGCGGGGTCAGCTCCTACAATGAGCAGTTCTTC
NA TRBJ2-5 TRBV4-1 TRBD1 CASSQGQGEKTQYF TGCGCCAGCAGCCAAGGACAGGGAGAGAAGACCCAGTACTTC
NA TRBJ2-7 TRBV19 TRBD1 CATGQGTVYEQYF TGTGCCACCGGACAGGGGACCGTTTACGAGCAGTACTTC
NA TRBJ1-1 TRBV29-1 NA CSVEKKGITGTEAFF TGCAGCGTTGAGAAGAAGGGGATCACGGGCACTGAAGCTTTCTTT
once TRBJ2-1 TRBV21-1 NA CAGNFSGLYNEQFF TGTGCCGGAAATTTTAGCGGGCTCTACAATGAGCAGTTCTTC
NA TRBJ2-1 TRBV19 NA CATSGGSSYNEQFF TGTGCCACCTCCGGCGGCAGCTCCTACAATGAGCAGTTCTTC
NA TRBJ1-5 TRBV27 NA CASSPLGGQDQPQHF TGTGCCAGCAGTCCCCTCGGGGGGCAAGATCAGCCCCAGCATTTT
NA TRBJ1-1 TRBV29-1 NA CSVRKRLPRNTEAFF TGCAGCGTTAGAAAAAGACTGCCCCGGAACACTGAAGCTTTCTTT
NA TRBJ2-1 TRBV28 NA CASRPGLPVHNEQFF TGTGCCAGCAGGCCTGGACTGCCCGTTCACAATGAGCAGTTCTTC